What follows describes a single TCR beta chain. The CDR3 spans 15 residues. The trim removed 10 bases at V and 0 bases at J, leaving 11 bases unmatched. TCRdb re-called the RT-PCR reads through MiXCR, storing one row per CDR3 protein. The data contain about 680,000 distinct CDR3 sequences, 14% of them singletons. The material sequenced was memory CD4+ T cells from blood. The sequence came from a female donor in good health, serving as a healthy control. The chain combines TRBV12-3 or TRBV12-4 with TRBJ2-7; 8 nucleotides match TRBD1. The CDR3 DNA is TGTGCCACCTCCCCCCGGGACAGGAGCTCCTACGAGCAGTACTTC. Translating it yields CATSPRDRSSYEQYF.